These 21 T cell receptor beta chains were sequenced from one sample in a study of CDR3 diversity in severe acne. Using its own MiXCR run on the PCR reads, TCRdb lists one record per CDR3 protein. The table records over 100,000 distinct CDR3 sequences, more than 45% of them present only once. Sequenced input: blood. The receptor set was obtained from a male donor with acne.

The rearrangement uses TRBV7-3 and TRBJ2-3, with a weak D call TRBD2 (6 bases). Germline CDR1 and CDR2: SGHTA and FQGTGA. Between the trimmed V and J ends, which lost 4 bases and 4 bases, there was a span of 18 bases. The CDR3 loop spans 16 amino acids. DNA for the CDR3: TGTGCCAGCAGCTCCTGGACTAAGGGGTTGGCAGATACGCAGTATTTT. Amino acids: CASSSWTKGLADTQYF. The full variable domain, with the rest looked up from reference TRBV7-3 and TRBJ2-3, is GAGVSQTPSNKVTEKGKYVELRCDPISGHTALYWYRQSLGQGPEFLIYFQGTGAADDSGLPNDRFFAVRPEGSVSTLKIQRTERGDSAVYLCASSSWTKGLADTQYFGPGTRLTVL.

This clonotype was recorded once. This chain joins TRBV2 and TRBJ2-7, with TRBD2 matching over 11 bases. The germline CDR1 and CDR2 sequences are SNHLY and FYNNEI. The CDR3 covers 15 residues. The J segment lost 5 bases and the V segment lost 5 bases, leaving 8 bases of the junction unmatched. The CDR3 DNA reads as TGTGCCAGCAGTTATAGCGGGAGGGCCCGCGACGAGCAGTACTTC. It translates to CASSYSGRARDEQYF.

This clonotype was recorded many times. This chain joins TRBV20-1 and TRBJ2-1; TRBD2 agrees at 11 bases. Trimming removed 6 bases from V and 8 bases from J; junction bases left unmatched: 9. The CDR3 length is 14 residues. Germline CDR1 and CDR2: DFQATT and SNEGSKA (reference sequence). The CDR3 DNA reads TGCAGTGCGGGATTAGCGGGAGGGAGCCATGAGCAGTTCTTC. Its protein is CSAGLAGGSHEQFF.

V and J are TRBV7-2 and TRBJ2-5; TRBD2 matches at 9 bases. The CDR3 totals 15 residues. CDR1 is SGHTA and CDR2 is FQGNSA in the germline V gene. V lost 3 bases to trimming and J lost 5 bases; unmatched junction nucleotides: 7. For the CDR3, the DNA is TGTGCCAGCAGCTTTGGTAGCGGGAGCGTCGAGACCCAGTACTTC. Residues: CASSFGSGSVETQYF. Variable domain in full (rest from reference TRBV7-2 and TRBJ2-5): GAGVSQSPSNKVTEKGKDVELRCDPISGHTALYWYRQSLGQGLEFLIYFQGNSAPDKSGLPSDRFSAERTGGSVSTLTIQRTQQEDSAVYLCASSFGSGSVETQYFGPGTRLLVL.

This clonotype appeared a few times. V gene TRBV5-1 combines with J gene TRBJ1-5, with 9 bases that match TRBD1. This CDR3 has 15 amino acids. Trimming removed 3 bases from V and 7 bases from J; junction bases left unmatched: 8. Germline V gene sequence: CDR1 SGHRS, CDR2 YFSETQ. The CDR3 region has the DNA TGCGCCAGCAGCTATACAGGGGGCGCCGGGCAGCCCCAGCATTTT. As protein: CASSYTGGAGQPQHF.

The rearrangement joins TRBV10-3 to TRBJ1-4; 7 nucleotides line up with TRBD1. CDR1 ENHRY and CDR2 SYGVKD come from the germline V gene. The V and J ends lost 6 bases and 4 bases, in that order; junction bases with no gene match: 5. The CDR3 length is 14 residues. The CDR3, as DNA: TGTGCCATCAGCCCCGGACAGGTTAATGAAAAACTGTTTTTT. Protein sequence: CAISPGQVNEKLFF.

This clonotype was detected ten times or more. The chain is built from TRBV12-3 or TRBV12-4 and TRBJ2-6, with D uncertain. Trimming cost V 1 base and J 1 base, with 5 bases left between them. The CDR3 consists of 15 residues. The CDR3 here is CASSLGRSGANVLTF. Written as DNA, the CDR3 is TGTGCCAGCAGTTTAGGCAGGTCTGGGGCCAACGTCCTGACTTTC.

The chain employs TRBV5-6 and TRBJ1-2; D call uncertain. CDR1 is SGHDT, CDR2 YYEEEE, per germline. V dropped 4 bases and J dropped 0 bases, with 16 bases sitting between them. This CDR3 has 16 residues. The CDR3 nucleotides read TGTGCCAGCAGCCCCGGCGACTGGCCTCCTAACTATGGCTACACCTTC. Its protein is CASSPGDWPPNYGYTF.

This clonotype was counted many times. This chain connects TRBV29-1 to TRBJ2-7, with D perhaps matching TRBD1 (6 bases). Germline CDR1 is SQVTM and CDR2 is ANQGSEA. Trimming shortened V by 2 bases and J by 0 bases, and 11 bases separated the two germline ends. The CDR3 covers 14 residues. The CDR3 sequence is CSVEYLDSSYEQYF. Written as DNA, the CDR3 is TGCAGCGTTGAATACTTGGACAGCTCCTACGAGCAGTACTTC.

This clonotype was picked up a small number of times. This chain uses TRBV10-3 with TRBJ1-1; D is unclear. Deletions cut 8 bases from V and 0 bases from J, with 10 bases between. The V gene's germline CDR1 is ENHRY and CDR2 SYGVKD. The CDR3 consists of 13 residues. CDR3 amino acids: CAISMGMNTEAFF. The CDR3 DNA is TGTGCCATCTCAATGGGTATGAACACTGAAGCTTTCTTT.

This clonotype appeared a few times. With a much larger clone just one base away, this may be a read error. The chain couples TRBV20-1 to TRBJ2-7; D uncertain. V was cut by 3 bases and J by 0 bases, with 9 bases left in between. The CDR3 covers 13 residues. Germline assignment: CDR1 DFQATT and CDR2 SNEGSKA (reference sequence). The CDR3 region has the DNA TGCAGTGCTAGTAGGCAGAGCTCCTACGAGCAGTACTTC. Translated, it gives CSASRQSSYEQYF.

A single count supports this clonotype. V gene TRBV7-3 combines with J gene TRBJ2-7; possibly TRBD2 for D (6 bases). CDR1 is SGHTA, CDR2 FQGTGA, per germline. The CDR3 consists of 14 residues. Trimming removed 3 bases at V and 2 bases at J, with 11 bases between. The CDR3 DNA reads as TGTGCCAGCAGCTTCGGAGGGGCAACCTACGAGCAGTACTTC. Amino acids: CASSFGGATYEQYF.

This sequence joins TRBV12-3 or TRBV12-4 and TRBJ2-7; TRBD1 agrees at 9 bases. This CDR3 is 16 amino acids long. J gave up 3 bases and V 4 bases, and 10 bases lay outside the gene matches. This CDR3 is CASSSPDRGAFYEQYF. The DNA of the CDR3 is TGTGCCAGCAGTTCACCCGACAGGGGGGCGTTCTACGAGCAGTACTTC.

The table lists this clonotype with many counts. The DNA of the CDR3 is TGTGCCAGCAGCCCCCAGACAGGGGCCAGCTCTGGAAACACCATATATTTT. Translated: CASSPQTGASSGNTIYF. J is TRBJ1-3 and V is TRBV7-9; TRBD1 matches 8 bases. CDR1 and CDR2 from the germline V gene are SEHNR and FQNEAQ (reference sequence). Trimming at V came to 5 bases and at J to 0 bases, leaving 9 bases not matched to a gene. The CDR3 totals 17 residues. Complete variable domain (other parts from reference TRBV7-9 and TRBJ1-3): DTGVSQNPRHKITKRGQNVTFRCDPISEHNRLYWYRQTLGQGPEFLTYFQNEAQLEKSRLLSDRFSAERPKGSFSTLEIQRTEQGDSAMYLCASSPQTGASSGNTIYFGEGSWLTVV.

Only a few counts were recorded for this clonotype. V usage is TRBV10-3 and J usage is TRBJ1-4; no clear D. Germline values: CDR1 ENHRY, CDR2 SYGVKD. Trimming cost V 0 bases and J 4 bases, with 9 bases left between them. The CDR3 covers 15 residues. The CDR3 loop is CAISESGQVNEKLFF. CDR3 nucleotides: TGTGCCATCAGTGAGTCTGGGCAGGTTAATGAAAAACTGTTTTTT.

A single count supports this clonotype. A junction end diverges from the germline sequence, so it may reflect a read error. J is TRBJ1-1 and V is TRBV24-1; weak D call: TRBD1 (6 bases). The CDR3 loop spans 18 amino acids. Germline CDR1 and CDR2: KGHDR and SFDVKD. CDR3 sequence (DNA): TGTGCCACCAGTGATTCAATAGGGGGGGGGGCCATGAACACCGAAGCTTTCTTT. Translated: CATSDSIGGGAMNTEAFF.

This clonotype turned up a few times. A read error may explain this, as a much larger clone is one base away. The chain combines TRBV20-1 with TRBJ1-6; maybe TRBD1 (5 bases). CDR1 and CDR2 from the germline V gene are DFQATT and SNEGSKA (reference sequence). There are 17 residues in the CDR3. The CDR3 DNA reads TGCAGTGCTAGAGAGGTCCAGGGCACTTACAATAATCCACCCCTCCACTTT. It codes for CSAREVQGTYNNPPLHF.

This clonotype was picked up many times. The rearrangement joins TRBV6-5 to TRBJ1-3; maybe TRBD1 (5 bases). Germline V lookup: CDR1 MNHEY, CDR2 SVGAGI. The CDR3 is 15 residues long. V gave up 2 bases and J gave up 0 bases, with 8 bases separating them. The DNA of the CDR3 is TGTGCCAGCAGTTACGGGGGGAGCTCTGGAAACACCATATATTTT. Its translation: CASSYGGSSGNTIYF.

The gene calls are TRBV20-1 and TRBJ2-5; 7 bases fit TRBD2. J was trimmed by 7 bases and V by 5 bases; bases with no gene match: 4. The CDR3 is made up of 11 amino acids. From germline, CDR1 is DFQATT and CDR2 SNEGSKA (reference sequence). The CDR3 reads CSAGGRGTQYF. The DNA for the CDR3 is TGCAGTGCTGGCGGGAGAGGGACCCAGTACTTC.

This clonotype was counted at least ten times. The chain combines TRBV2 with TRBJ1-1; no reliable D call. The CDR3 runs 13 residues. Looked up from germline, CDR1 is SNHLY and CDR2 is FYNNEI. Trimming removed 6 bases at V and 1 base at J, with 9 bases between. The DNA of the CDR3 is TGTGCCAGCAGCTTCGACGGGAACACTGAAGCTTTCTTT. This encodes CASSFDGNTEAFF.

There are a few counts of this clonotype. The V and J genes are TRBV6-6 and TRBJ2-2; 11 bases agree with TRBD2. CDR1 MNHNY and CDR2 SVGAGI come from the germline V gene (reference sequence). The CDR3 spans 18 residues. The ends lost 2 bases at V and 5 bases at J; junction bases unmatched: 10. The CDR3 here is CASSYPQLAGVDTGELFF. In DNA, the CDR3 is TGTGCCAGCAGTTACCCCCAACTAGCGGGAGTGGATACCGGGGAGCTGTTTTTT.